A selection of T cell receptor beta chains follows, all from one sample in a study of cytomegalovirus exposure and HLA in healthy donors. Repertoires were generated with immunoSEQ multiplex PCR, while TCRdb's copy carries only in-frame clones and drops some. The sample lists 100,000 to 150,000 clones, roughly 68% occurring once. The material sequenced was PBMCs. The receptor source for this set is a woman between 45 and 60 years old in good health and CMV-seropositive. CDR3s include the opening cysteine and the closing phenylalanine or tryptophan.

length: 14; V: TRBV5-1; J: TRBJ2-3; CDR3: CASSFDPGADTQYF
length: 12; V: TRBV5-1; J: TRBJ2-7; CDR3: CAGDSGEGEQYF
length: 13; V: TRBV7-9; J: TRBJ1-2; CDR3: CSSSLRQGATYTF
length: 14; V: TRBV5-1; J: TRBJ1-4; CDR3: CASSFQGIGEKLFF
length: 14; V: TRBV27; J: TRBJ1-6; CDR3: CASSFPGGTSPLHF
length: 14; V: TRBV6-1; J: TRBJ1-2; CDR3: CASSTGAGVYGYTF
length: 15; V: TRBV11-2; J: TRBJ2-2; CDR3: CASSLDSRAAGELFF
length: 15; V: TRBV10-2; J: TRBJ2-1; CDR3: CASRGTSSNRHEQFF
length: 14; V: TRBV11-3; J: TRBJ1-3; CDR3: CASSFGTGGNTIYF
length: 14; V: TRBV6-5; J: TRBJ1-6; CDR3: CASGSTPYNSPLHF
length: 17; V: TRBV23-1; J: TRBJ1-5; CDR3: CASSQSPILQGYQPQHF